This TCR beta chain appears in the sequencing data of a study of T-cell memory formation after mild COVID-19. The V end was cut by 2 bases, the J end by 0 bases, with 4 bases between. CDR1 and CDR2 (germline): SGHTS, YDEGEE. This CDR3 is built from 13 residues. This clonotype was observed many times. As yet, its antigen is unknown. Notes on the study in general: There was no confirmation that second-wave clones peaking on day 37 were SARS-CoV-2 specific. Whereas later expanders leaned CD4+, clones contracting day 15 to 85 showed a balanced CD4/CD8 makeup. Some clones that responded turned up in pre-infection memory, which suggests that cross-reactive memory joined in.

TCRdb called the 5' RACE reads again in MiXCR, with one record for every CDR3 protein. Of under 200,000 distinct CDR3 sequences in the sample, under 14% were seen once. The sequenced material came from PBMCs or a T cell subset sorted from them (not recorded which). This chain uses TRBV5-8 with TRBJ2-3; no firm D call. The TCR was taken from a man aged 18 to 29 who had mild COVID-19 (a few samples of this study predate the infection). Cell type and time point are not known. The CDR3 nucleotides are TGTGCCAGCAGCTTAAGGAGCACAGATACGCAGTATTTT. As protein: CASSLRSTDTQYF.